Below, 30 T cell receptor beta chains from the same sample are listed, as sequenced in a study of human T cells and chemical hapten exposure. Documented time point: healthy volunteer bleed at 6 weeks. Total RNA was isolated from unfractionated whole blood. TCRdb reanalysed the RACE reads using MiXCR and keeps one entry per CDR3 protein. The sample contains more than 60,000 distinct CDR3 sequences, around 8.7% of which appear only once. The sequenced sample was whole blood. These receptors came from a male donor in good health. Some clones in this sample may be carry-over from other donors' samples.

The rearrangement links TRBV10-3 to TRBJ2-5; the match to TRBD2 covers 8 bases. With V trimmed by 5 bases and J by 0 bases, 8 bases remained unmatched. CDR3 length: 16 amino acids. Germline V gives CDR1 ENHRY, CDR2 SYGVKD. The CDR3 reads CAISPGTRRHQETQYF. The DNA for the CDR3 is TGTGCCATCAGTCCAGGGACTAGAAGACACCAAGAGACCCAGTACTTC.

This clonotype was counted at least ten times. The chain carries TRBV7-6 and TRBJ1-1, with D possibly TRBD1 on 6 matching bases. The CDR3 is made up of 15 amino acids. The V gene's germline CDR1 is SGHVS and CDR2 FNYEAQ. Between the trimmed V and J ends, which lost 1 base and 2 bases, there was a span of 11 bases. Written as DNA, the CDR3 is TGTGCCAGCAGCTTAGTAGGGGGATCCAACACTGAAGCTTTCTTT. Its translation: CASSLVGGSNTEAFF. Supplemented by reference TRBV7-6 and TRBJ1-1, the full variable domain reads GAGVSQSPRYKVTKRGQDVALRCDPISGHVSLYWYRQALGQGPEFLTYFNYEAQQDKSGLPNDRFSAERPEGSISTLTIQRTEQRDSAMYRCASSLVGGSNTEAFFGQGTRLTVV.

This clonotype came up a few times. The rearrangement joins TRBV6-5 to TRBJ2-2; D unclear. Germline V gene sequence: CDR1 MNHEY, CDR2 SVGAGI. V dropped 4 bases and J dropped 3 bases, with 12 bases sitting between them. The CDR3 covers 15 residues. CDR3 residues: CASSSLGADTGELFF. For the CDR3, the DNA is TGTGCCAGCAGTTCGTTGGGCGCGGACACCGGGGAGCTGTTTTTT.

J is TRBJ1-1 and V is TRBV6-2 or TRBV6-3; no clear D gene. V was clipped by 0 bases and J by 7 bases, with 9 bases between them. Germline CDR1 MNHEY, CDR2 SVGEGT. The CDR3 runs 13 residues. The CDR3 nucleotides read TGTGCCAGCAGTTACTCGGGATTGTATGAAGCTTTCTTT. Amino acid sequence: CASSYSGLYEAFF.

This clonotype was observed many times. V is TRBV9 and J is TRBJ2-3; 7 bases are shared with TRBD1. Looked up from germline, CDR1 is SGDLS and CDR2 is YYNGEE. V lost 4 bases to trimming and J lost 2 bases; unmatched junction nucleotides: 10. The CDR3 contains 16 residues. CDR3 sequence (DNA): TGTGCCAGCAGCTCCCCGGACAGGATGGACACAGATACGCAGTATTTT. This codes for CASSSPDRMDTDTQYF.

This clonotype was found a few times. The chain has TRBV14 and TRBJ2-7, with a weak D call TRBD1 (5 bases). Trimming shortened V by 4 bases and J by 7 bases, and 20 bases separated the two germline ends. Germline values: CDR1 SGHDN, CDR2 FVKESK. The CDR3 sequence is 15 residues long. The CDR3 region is CASSRTTAGLGEQYF. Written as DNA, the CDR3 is TGTGCCAGCAGCCGAACGACGGCAGGGCTGGGGGAGCAGTACTTC. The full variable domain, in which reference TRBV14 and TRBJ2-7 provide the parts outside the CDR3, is EAGVTQFPSHSVIEKGQTVTLRCDPISGHDNLYWYRRVMGKEIKFLLHFVKESKQDESGMPNNRFLAERTGGTYSTLKVQPAELEDSGVYFCASSRTTAGLGEQYFGPGTRLTVT.

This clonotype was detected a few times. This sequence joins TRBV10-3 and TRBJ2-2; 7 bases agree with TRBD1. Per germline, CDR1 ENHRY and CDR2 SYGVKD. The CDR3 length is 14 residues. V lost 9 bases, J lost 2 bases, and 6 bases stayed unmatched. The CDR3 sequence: CAMRQGTNTGELFF. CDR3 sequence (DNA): TGTGCCATGAGACAGGGAACCAACACCGGGGAGCTGTTTTTT.

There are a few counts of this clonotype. The DNA for the CDR3 is TGTGCCAGCAGCGGTGGACGGGATACGCAGTATTTT. It translates to CASSGGRDTQYF. The V and J genes are TRBV6-2 or TRBV6-3 and TRBJ2-3; D unresolved. V lost 6 bases and J 6 bases, leaving 10 bases between the germline ends. The CDR3 has 12 amino acids. Germline V gene lookup returns CDR1 MNHEY and CDR2 SVGEGT.

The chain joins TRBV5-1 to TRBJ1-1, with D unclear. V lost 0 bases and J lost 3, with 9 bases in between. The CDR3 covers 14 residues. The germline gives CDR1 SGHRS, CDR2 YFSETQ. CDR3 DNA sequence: TGCGCCAGCAGCTTGGGGCAGGTGGACACTGAAGCTTTCTTT. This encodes CASSLGQVDTEAFF.

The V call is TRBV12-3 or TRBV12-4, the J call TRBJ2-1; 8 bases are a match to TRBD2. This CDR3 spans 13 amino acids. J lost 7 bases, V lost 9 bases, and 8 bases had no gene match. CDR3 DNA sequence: TGTGCCAGTTCGGGGGGGGCAGGGAATGAGCAGTTCTTC. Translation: CASSGGAGNEQFF.

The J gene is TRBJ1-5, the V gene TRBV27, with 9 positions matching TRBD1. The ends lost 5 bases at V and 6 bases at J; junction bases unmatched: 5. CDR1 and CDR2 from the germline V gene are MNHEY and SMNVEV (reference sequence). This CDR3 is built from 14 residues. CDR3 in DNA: TGTGCCAGCAGTGAGACAGGGGGGAGTCAGCCCCAGCATTTT. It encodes CASSETGGSQPQHF.

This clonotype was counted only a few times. The CDR3 nucleotides read TGCAGCGCCGCGGGGGGTGCGGAGCCAAGCACAGATACGCAGTATTTT. It specifies CSAAGGAEPSTDTQYF. This rearrangement joins TRBV29-1 to TRBJ2-3; 8 bases line up with TRBD2. The CDR3 contains 16 residues. Germline trimming cut 7 bases from V and 0 bases from J; bases unmatched to any gene: 12. CDR1 and CDR2 from the germline V gene are SQVTM and ANQGSEA.

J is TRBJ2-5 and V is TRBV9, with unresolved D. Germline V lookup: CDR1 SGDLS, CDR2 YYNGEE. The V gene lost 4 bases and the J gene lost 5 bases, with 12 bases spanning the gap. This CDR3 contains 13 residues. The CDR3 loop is CASSRDLAETQYF. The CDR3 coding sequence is TGTGCCAGCAGCCGAGACCTGGCGGAGACCCAGTACTTC.

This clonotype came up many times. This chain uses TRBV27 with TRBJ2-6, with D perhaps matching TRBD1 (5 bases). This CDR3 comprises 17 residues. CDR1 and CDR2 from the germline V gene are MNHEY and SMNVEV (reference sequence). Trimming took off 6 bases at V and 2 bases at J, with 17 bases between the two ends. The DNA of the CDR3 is TGTGCCAGCAGCCAAGGACAAGGCCCTCCTGGGGCCAACGTCCTGACTTTC. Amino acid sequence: CASSQGQGPPGANVLTF.

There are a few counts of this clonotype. CDR3 residues: CASGSPDRKNTEAFF. CDR3 in DNA: TGTGCCAGCGGATCTCCCGACAGGAAGAACACTGAAGCTTTCTTT. The chain joins TRBV7-9 to TRBJ1-1; possible D gene TRBD1, 6 bases. The ends were cut back, 8 bases at V and 1 base at J, with 17 bases in the middle. The CDR3 totals 15 residues. Germline assignment: CDR1 SEHNR and CDR2 FQNEAQ (reference sequence).

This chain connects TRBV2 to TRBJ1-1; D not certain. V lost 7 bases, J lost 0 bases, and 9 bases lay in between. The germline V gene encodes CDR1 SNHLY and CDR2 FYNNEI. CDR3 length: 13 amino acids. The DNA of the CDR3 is TGTGCCAGCACCGCGGAGATGAACACTGAAGCTTTCTTT. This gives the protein CASTAEMNTEAFF.

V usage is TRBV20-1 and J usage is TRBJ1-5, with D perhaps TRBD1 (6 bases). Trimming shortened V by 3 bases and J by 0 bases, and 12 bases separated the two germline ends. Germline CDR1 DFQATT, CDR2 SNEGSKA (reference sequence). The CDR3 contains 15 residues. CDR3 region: CSASINRVSNQPQHF. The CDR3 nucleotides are TGCAGTGCTAGTATCAACAGGGTTAGCAATCAGCCCCAGCATTTT.

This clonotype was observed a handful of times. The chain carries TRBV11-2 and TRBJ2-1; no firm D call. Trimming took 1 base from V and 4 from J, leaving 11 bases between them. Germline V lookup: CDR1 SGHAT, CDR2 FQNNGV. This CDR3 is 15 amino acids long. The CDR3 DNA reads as TGTGCCAGCAGCTTAGCCAAGGGATGGTACAATGAGCAGTTCTTC. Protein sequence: CASSLAKGWYNEQFF.

CDR3 in DNA: TGTGCCAGCAGCTTATACGGGACAGGGGTGGAGACCCAGTACTTC. Amino acids: CASSLYGTGVETQYF. The chain has TRBV11-1 and TRBJ2-5, with 10 bases identical to TRBD1. The germline CDR1 and CDR2 sequences are SGHAT and FQDESV (reference sequence). After removal of 2 bases from V and 5 bases from J, the junction contained 5 bases not matched to a gene. The CDR3 extends over 15 amino acids.

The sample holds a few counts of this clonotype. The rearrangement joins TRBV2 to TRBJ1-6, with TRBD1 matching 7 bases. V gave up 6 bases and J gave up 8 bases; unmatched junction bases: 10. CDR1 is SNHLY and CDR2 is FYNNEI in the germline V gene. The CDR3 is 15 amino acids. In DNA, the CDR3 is TGTGCCAGCAGGGGACAGATTTTCGAATATTCACCCCTCCACTTT. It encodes CASRGQIFEYSPLHF.

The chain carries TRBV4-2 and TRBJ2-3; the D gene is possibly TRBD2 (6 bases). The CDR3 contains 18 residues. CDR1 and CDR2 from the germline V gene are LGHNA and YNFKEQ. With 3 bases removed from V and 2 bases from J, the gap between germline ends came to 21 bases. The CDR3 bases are TGTGCCAGCAGCCACACAAGGGATGGAGGGGCCCTCACAGATACGCAGTATTTT. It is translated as CASSHTRDGGALTDTQYF.

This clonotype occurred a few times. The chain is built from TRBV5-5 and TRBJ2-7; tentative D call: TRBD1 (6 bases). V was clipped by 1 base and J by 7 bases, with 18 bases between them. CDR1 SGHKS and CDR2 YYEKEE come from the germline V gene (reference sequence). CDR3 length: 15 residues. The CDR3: CASSLRLDSLGEQYF. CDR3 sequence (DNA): TGTGCCAGCAGCTTGCGCCTGGACAGTCTTGGAGAGCAGTACTTC.

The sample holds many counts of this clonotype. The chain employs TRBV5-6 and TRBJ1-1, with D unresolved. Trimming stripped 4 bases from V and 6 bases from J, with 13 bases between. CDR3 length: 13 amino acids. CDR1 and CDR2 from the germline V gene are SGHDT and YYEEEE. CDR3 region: CASSLWVRPEAFF. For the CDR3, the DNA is TGTGCCAGCAGCCTCTGGGTTCGGCCTGAAGCTTTCTTT.

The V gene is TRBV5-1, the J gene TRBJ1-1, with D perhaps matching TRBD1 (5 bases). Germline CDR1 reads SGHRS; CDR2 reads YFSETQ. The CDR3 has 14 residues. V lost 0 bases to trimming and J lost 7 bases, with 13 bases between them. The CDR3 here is CASSLDAAGYEAFF. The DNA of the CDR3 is TGCGCCAGCAGCTTGGATGCGGCAGGGTATGAAGCTTTCTTT.

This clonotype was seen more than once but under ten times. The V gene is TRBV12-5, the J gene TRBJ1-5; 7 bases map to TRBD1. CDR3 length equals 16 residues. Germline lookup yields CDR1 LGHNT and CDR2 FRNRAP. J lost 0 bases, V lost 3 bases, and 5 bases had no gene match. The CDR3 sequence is CASGFGGGRSNQPQHF. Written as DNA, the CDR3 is TGTGCTAGTGGTTTCGGAGGGGGCCGTAGCAATCAGCCCCAGCATTTT.

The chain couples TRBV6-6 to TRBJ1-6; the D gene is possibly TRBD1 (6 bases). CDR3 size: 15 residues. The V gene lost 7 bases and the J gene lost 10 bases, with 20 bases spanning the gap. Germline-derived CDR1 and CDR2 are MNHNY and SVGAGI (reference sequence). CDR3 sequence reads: CASTNPGRGGSPLHF. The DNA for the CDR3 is TGTGCCAGCACCAACCCGGGCAGGGGTGGCTCACCCCTCCACTTT.

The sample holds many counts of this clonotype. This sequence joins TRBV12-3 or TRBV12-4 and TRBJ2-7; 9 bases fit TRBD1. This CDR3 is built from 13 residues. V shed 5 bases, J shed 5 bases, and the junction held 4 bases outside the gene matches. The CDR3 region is CASSRTGAHEQYF. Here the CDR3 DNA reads TGTGCCAGCAGTCGGACAGGGGCCCACGAGCAGTACTTC.

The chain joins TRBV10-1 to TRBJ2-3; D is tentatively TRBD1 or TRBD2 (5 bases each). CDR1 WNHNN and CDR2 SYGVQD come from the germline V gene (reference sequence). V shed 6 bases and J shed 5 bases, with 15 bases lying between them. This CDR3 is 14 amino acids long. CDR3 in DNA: TGCGCCAGCAGACCGGGACCTTTAGGAGATACGCAGTATTTT. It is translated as CASRPGPLGDTQYF.

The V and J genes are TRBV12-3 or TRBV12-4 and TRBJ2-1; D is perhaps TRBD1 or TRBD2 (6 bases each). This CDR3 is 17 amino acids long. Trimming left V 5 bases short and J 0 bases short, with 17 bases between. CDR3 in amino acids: CASSPRSPGASYNEQFF. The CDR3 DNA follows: TGTGCCAGCAGTCCCCGCAGTCCGGGGGCCTCCTACAATGAGCAGTTCTTC.

DNA of the CDR3: TGTGCCAGCAGTCCCCGGACAGGGGATAATTCACCCCTCCACTTT. The encoded protein is CASSPRTGDNSPLHF. The chain has TRBV12-3 or TRBV12-4 and TRBJ1-6, with 9 bases identical to TRBD1. The V segment lost 5 bases and the J segment 5 bases; nucleotides outside the gene matches: 4. This CDR3 comprises 15 residues.